These 3 T cell receptor beta chains were all obtained from the same sample, sequenced in a study of T cell clones after liver transplantation. Sequencing used immunoSEQ multiplex PCR; TCRdb keeps in-frame clones, though not all of them. Counted here are about 45,000 clones, approximately 86% occurring once; the ten biggest clones make up roughly 2.5%. The sequencing used CD4+ T cells from blood, collected 24 months after liver transplant. These receptors were collected from a human patient who received a liver transplant. Some T cells could come from the graft donor.

This chain links TRBV6-6 with TRBJ2-1; 11 bases agree with TRBD2. The V gene's germline CDR1 is MNHNY and CDR2 SVGAGI (reference sequence). J gave up 3 bases and V 5 bases, and 3 bases lay outside the gene matches. This CDR3 has 15 residues. Here the CDR3 DNA reads TGTGCCAGCAGTCTCGGGACTAGCGGCTACAATGAGCAGTTCTTC. Translation: CASSLGTSGYNEQFF.

The chain uses TRBV6-1 and TRBJ2-2, with 8 bases matching TRBD1. This CDR3 is 15 amino acids long. The ends lost 6 bases at V and 4 bases at J; junction bases unmatched: 7. Germline V lookup: CDR1 MNHNS, CDR2 SASEGT. CDR3 residues: CASRLDRGSTGELFF. The CDR3 nucleotides are TGTGCCAGCAGGTTAGACAGGGGAAGCACCGGGGAGCTGTTTTTT.

The genes are TRBV30 and TRBJ2-5, with a weak D call TRBD2 (5 bases). The V gene's germline CDR1 is GTSNPN and CDR2 SVGIG (reference sequence). V lost 4 bases to trimming and J lost 3 bases, with 12 bases between them. CDR3 length: 13 residues. The CDR3 DNA follows: TGTGCCTGGAACGAGGGTTCGGAAGAGACCCAGTACTTC. This encodes CAWNEGSEETQYF. The entire variable domain, with the rest obtained from reference TRBV30 and TRBJ2-5, is as follows: SQTIHQWPATLVQPVGSPLSLECTVEGTSNPNLYWYRQAAGRGLQLLFYSVGIGQISSEVPQNLSASRPQDRQFILSSKKLLLSDSGFYLCAWNEGSEETQYFGPGTRLLVL.